Shown below are 31 T cell receptor beta chains from a single sample sequenced in a study of human T cells and chemical hapten exposure. Specified time point: pre-sensitization, week 0. This sample's treatment: therapeutic diphenylcyclopropenone sensitization with weekly scalp DPC. TCRdb itself ran the RACE reads through MiXCR, one entry per CDR3 protein. The data hold under 300,000 distinct CDR3 sequences, with approximately 7.5% observed a single time. Here the sequenced sample was whole blood, taken in connection with sensitization to the hapten diphenylcyclopropenone (DPC). The receptors stem from a man aged 18 to 30 with alopecia areata. Some clones in this sample may be carry-over from other donors' samples.

This clonotype was observed at least ten times. The J gene is TRBJ2-3, the V gene TRBV6-6, with 13 bases identical to TRBD2. Germline trimming cut 4 bases from V and 2 bases from J; bases unmatched to any gene: 3. CDR1 is MNHNY and CDR2 is SVGAGI in the germline V gene (reference sequence). This CDR3 spans 16 amino acids. The CDR3 DNA reads TGTGCCAGCAGTTTAGGGACTAGCGGGGACACAGATACGCAGTATTTT. This translates into CASSLGTSGDTDTQYF.

This clonotype was observed a few times. The rearrangement joins TRBV27 to TRBJ1-5; D unresolved. Trimming pared 4 bases from V and 3 bases from J, leaving 7 bases between. The CDR3 has 13 amino acids. Germline V gives CDR1 MNHEY, CDR2 SMNVEV (reference sequence). CDR3 in DNA: TGTGCCAGCAGTTGGGCCCTCAATCAGCCCCAGCATTTT. Translated: CASSWALNQPQHF.

This clonotype has a handful of counts. The J gene is TRBJ1-1, the V gene TRBV7-2; D not certain. The V end lost 6 bases, the J end lost 3 bases, and 14 bases lay between the germline ends. This CDR3 is 14 amino acids long. Germline V lookup: CDR1 SGHTA, CDR2 FQGNSA. CDR3 in amino acids: CASSSSLWDTEAFF. The CDR3 DNA reads as TGTGCCAGCAGTTCCAGCCTATGGGACACTGAAGCTTTCTTT.

This chain connects TRBV10-3 to TRBJ2-1; D not certain. The V end lost 5 bases, the J end lost 0 bases, and 5 bases lay between the germline ends. There are 13 residues in the CDR3. The germline gives CDR1 ENHRY, CDR2 SYGVKD. The CDR3 reads CAISTSSYNEQFF. The DNA of the CDR3 is TGTGCCATCAGTACAAGCTCCTACAATGAGCAGTTCTTC.

The table lists this clonotype with many counts. The chain combines TRBV28 with TRBJ2-2; unclear D gene. Germline-derived CDR1 and CDR2 are MDHEN and SYDVKM. Trimming cost V 3 bases and J 6 bases, with 5 bases left between them. CDR3 length equals 12 residues. CDR3 loop: CASSLGSGELFF. The CDR3, as DNA: TGTGCCAGCAGTTTGGGCTCCGGGGAGCTGTTTTTT.

V and J are TRBV6-2 or TRBV6-3 and TRBJ2-7; the D is unclear. The germline V gene has CDR1 MNHEY and CDR2 SVGEGT. The CDR3 extends over 13 amino acids. V was shortened by 6 bases and J by 2 bases, with 11 bases between the two germline ends. The CDR3: CASSRRSPYEQYF. CDR3 DNA sequence: TGTGCCAGCAGCCGACGGAGCCCCTACGAGCAGTACTTC.

In its sample, this clonotype was seen a few times. The chain has TRBV29-1 and TRBJ1-1; perhaps TRBD1 as D (5 bases). V lost 2 bases to trimming and J lost 7 bases, with 11 bases between them. The CDR3 covers 12 residues. Germline V lookup: CDR1 SQVTM, CDR2 ANQGSEA. CDR3 sequence reads: CSVEPGLVEAFF. The CDR3 nucleotides read TGCAGCGTTGAACCGGGGCTGGTTGAAGCTTTCTTT.

There are many counts of this clonotype. The genes are TRBV4-3 and TRBJ2-2, with D uncertain. Trimming removed 0 bases at V and 3 bases at J, with 2 bases between. The germline CDR1 and CDR2 sequences are LGHNA and YSLEER. This CDR3 contains 13 residues. Here the CDR3 DNA reads TGCGCCAGCAGCCAAGACGACACCGGGGAGCTGTTTTTT. Protein product: CASSQDDTGELFF.

This rearrangement joins TRBV18 to TRBJ1-1, with no clear D. V was trimmed by 1 base and J by 1 base, leaving 10 bases between them. Germline values: CDR1 KGHSH, CDR2 LQKENI. The CDR3 loop spans 15 amino acids. CDR3 DNA sequence: TGTGCCAGCTCACCACTAAGTATCCGGAACACTGAAGCTTTCTTT. Protein: CASSPLSIRNTEAFF.

This chain links TRBV20-1 with TRBJ2-3; D perhaps matches TRBD2 (5 bases). Per the germline V gene, CDR1 is DFQATT and CDR2 is SNEGSKA (reference sequence). There are 14 residues in the CDR3. V lost 5 bases to trimming and J lost 3 bases, with 15 bases between them. CDR3: CSAYRSGRTDTQYF. The CDR3 nucleotides read TGCAGTGCTTACCGAAGCGGTCGGACAGATACGCAGTATTTT.

This clonotype has more than one count but fewer than ten. This chain connects TRBV12-3 or TRBV12-4 to TRBJ1-3; 7 nucleotides line up with TRBD1. V shed 5 bases, J shed 4 bases, and the junction held 8 bases outside the gene matches. The length of the CDR3 is 15 residues. The CDR3 DNA reads as TGTGCCAGCAGTCCAGGAGGGGGCATCGGAAACACCATATATTTT. Translating gives CASSPGGGIGNTIYF.

This rearrangement joins TRBV4-1 to TRBJ1-1; D gene unclear. Germline V gene data show CDR1 as MGHRA and CDR2 as YSYEKL. The CDR3 sequence is 18 residues long. V was cut by 0 bases and J by 0 bases, with 17 bases left in between. CDR3 amino acids: CASSQDGLQAMLNTEAFF. As DNA, the CDR3 is TGCGCCAGCAGCCAAGATGGGCTCCAGGCAATGTTGAACACTGAAGCTTTCTTT.

This clonotype was counted a few times. The V gene is TRBV12-3 or TRBV12-4, the J gene TRBJ1-4; unclear D gene. Trimming cost V 3 bases and J 4 bases, with 9 bases left between them. The CDR3 consists of 14 residues. The CDR3 DNA reads TGTGCCAGCAGTTTCGAGGGAGATAATGAAAAACTGTTTTTT. Its translation: CASSFEGDNEKLFF.

This clonotype was seen a few times. The V gene is TRBV2, the J gene TRBJ2-3; D is ambiguous. The germline V gene encodes CDR1 SNHLY and CDR2 FYNNEI. Trimming pared 7 bases from V and 7 bases from J, leaving 3 bases between. This CDR3 is 9 amino acids long. Here the CDR3 reads CASMNTQYF. The CDR3 DNA follows: TGTGCCAGCATGAATACGCAGTATTTT.

This clonotype was picked up many times. This chain connects TRBV2 to TRBJ1-2; 10 bases match TRBD1. Germline assignment: CDR1 SNHLY and CDR2 FYNNEI. With V trimmed by 6 bases and J by 4 bases, 8 bases remained unmatched. This CDR3 has 15 amino acids. In DNA form, the CDR3 reads TGTGCCAGCAGGCAGGGGACAGGGGATTCCTATGGCTACACCTTC. Its translation: CASRQGTGDSYGYTF.

Ten or more counts support this clonotype. The chain carries TRBV27 and TRBJ1-4; D is uncertain. V lost 2 bases and J lost 8, with 9 bases in between. The CDR3 is 13 residues long. The germline V gene has CDR1 MNHEY and CDR2 SMNVEV (reference sequence). CDR3 bases: TGTGCCAGCAGTTTACGGTATCGGGAAAAACTGTTTTTT. It yields the protein CASSLRYREKLFF.

The rearrangement links TRBV27 to TRBJ1-1; D is ambiguous. The length of the CDR3 is 13 residues. The germline V gene has CDR1 MNHEY and CDR2 SMNVEV (reference sequence). Trimming took off 1 base at V and 7 bases at J, with 10 bases between the two ends. CDR3 in amino acids: CASSLYNSIEAFF. CDR3 DNA: TGTGCCAGCAGTTTATACAACAGTATTGAAGCTTTCTTT.

This clonotype turned up a few times. This chain connects TRBV20-1 to TRBJ1-6; the D gene is possibly TRBD1 (5 bases). From germline, CDR1 is DFQATT and CDR2 SNEGSKA (reference sequence). Deletions cut 2 bases from V and 8 bases from J, with 13 bases between. This CDR3 region has 14 residues. Here the CDR3 DNA reads TGCAGTGCTAGACGGACCTGGGGGGATTCACCCCTCCACTTT. Encoded protein: CSARRTWGDSPLHF.

This clonotype was seen a handful of times. The rearrangement joins TRBV29-1 to TRBJ2-3; D may be TRBD1 (6 bases). The CDR3 contains 13 residues. Germline loops: CDR1 SQVTM, CDR2 ANQGSEA. In DNA, the CDR3 is TGCAGTGGGAACAGGGCCCCTACAGATACGCAGTATTTT. This codes for CSGNRAPTDTQYF.

This clonotype has a count of ten or more. This chain connects TRBV5-6 to TRBJ2-2; D might be TRBD1 (6 bases). Looked up from germline, CDR1 is SGHDT and CDR2 is YYEEEE. Trimming removed 6 bases from V and 2 bases from J, with 14 bases in between. The CDR3 length is 15 residues. CDR3 amino acids: CASTLGQINTGELFF. The DNA of the CDR3 is TGTGCCAGCACCCTAGGACAGATTAACACCGGGGAGCTGTTTTTT.

Here the CDR3 DNA reads TGCAGTGCTAGAGATGGCGCTAACTATGGCTACACCTTC. As protein: CSARDGANYGYTF. J is TRBJ1-2 and V is TRBV20-1, with unresolved D. This CDR3 spans 13 amino acids. With 0 bases removed from V and 0 bases from J, the gap between germline ends came to 5 bases. The germline gives CDR1 DFQATT, CDR2 SNEGSKA (reference sequence).

The chain has TRBV12-3 or TRBV12-4 and TRBJ2-3, with TRBD1 matching 8 bases. J gave up 2 bases and V 3 bases, and 13 bases lay outside the gene matches. The CDR3 is 18 residues long. CDR3 residues: CASSFRPYPGQDTDTQYF. The CDR3 DNA follows: TGTGCCAGCAGTTTTCGCCCCTACCCGGGACAGGACACAGATACGCAGTATTTT.

In this sample, this clonotype turned up many times. The J gene is TRBJ2-6, the V gene TRBV7-9; 7 bases fit TRBD1. Germline loops: CDR1 SEHNR, CDR2 FQNEAQ (reference sequence). The length of the CDR3 is 17 residues. V gave up 5 bases and J gave up 0 bases; unmatched junction bases: 7. This chain's CDR3 is CASSRGQVPSGANVLTF. Written as DNA, the CDR3 is TGTGCCAGCAGCCGCGGACAGGTTCCCTCTGGGGCCAACGTCCTGACTTTC. Together with reference TRBV7-9 and TRBJ2-6, the CDR3 gives the full variable domain: DTGVSQNPRHKITKRGQNVTFRCDPISEHNRLYWYRQTLGQGPEFLTYFQNEAQLEKSRLLSDRFSAERPKGSFSTLEIQRTEQGDSAMYLCASSRGQVPSGANVLTFGAGSRLTVL.

CDR3: CASSGYRGTYEQYF. For the CDR3, the DNA is TGTGCCAGCAGCGGTTACAGGGGCACCTACGAGCAGTACTTC. This sequence joins TRBV14 and TRBJ2-7; 7 nucleotides line up with TRBD1. The germline V gene has CDR1 SGHDN and CDR2 FVKESK. V dropped 5 bases and J dropped 2; count of bases not matched to a gene: 6. This CDR3 contains 14 residues.

The table lists this clonotype with a few counts. The chain couples TRBV5-5 to TRBJ1-1, with 8 bases fitting TRBD1. With 5 bases clipped from V and 6 bases from J, the junction kept 9 bases outside the gene matches. The CDR3 is made up of 14 amino acids. Germline CDR1 reads SGHKS; CDR2 reads YYEKEE (reference sequence). CDR3 loop: CASRVPGQGPEAFF. The CDR3 coding sequence is TGTGCCAGCAGGGTTCCAGGACAGGGACCTGAAGCTTTCTTT. The complete variable domain, with remaining parts taken from reference TRBV5-5 and TRBJ1-1, reads DAGVTQSPTHLIKTRGQQVTLRCSPISGHKSVSWYQQVLGQGPQFIFQYYEKEERGRGNFPDRFSARQFPNYSSELNVNALLLGDSALYLCASRVPGQGPEAFFGQGTRLTVV.

The gene calls are TRBV3-1 and TRBJ1-1; TRBD1 might be the D (5 bases). V lost 2 bases and J lost 0, with 13 bases in between. This CDR3 is 16 amino acids long. Germline values: CDR1 LGHDT, CDR2 YNNKEL (reference sequence). This CDR3 is CASSQTTGVMNTEAFF. The DNA for the CDR3 is TGTGCCAGCAGCCAAACTACAGGAGTCATGAACACTGAAGCTTTCTTT. The variable domain in full, completed from reference TRBV3-1 and TRBJ1-1, reads DTAVSQTPKYLVTQMGNDKSIKCEQNLGHDTMYWYKQDSKKFLKIMFSYNNKELIINETVPNRFSPKSPDKAHLNLHINSLELGDSAVYFCASSQTTGVMNTEAFFGQGTRLTVV.

The V and J genes are TRBV12-3 or TRBV12-4 and TRBJ1-2; no clear D. The CDR3 is 15 residues long. V was shortened by 4 bases and J by 8 bases, with 20 bases between the two germline ends. CDR3 sequence (DNA): TGTGCCAGCAGTTCAAAACGGTCAGGCGTAAGGGGCTACACCTTC. It encodes CASSSKRSGVRGYTF.

This chain joins TRBV7-2 and TRBJ2-3; D remains ambiguous. Germline V gene lookup returns CDR1 SGHTA and CDR2 FQGNSA. V lost 5 bases, J lost 0 bases, and 12 bases lay in between. The CDR3 length is 15 residues. The CDR3 reads CASSPRRSSTDTQYF. For the CDR3, the DNA is TGTGCCAGCAGCCCCAGGAGATCTAGCACAGATACGCAGTATTTT.

This clonotype was seen a handful of times. The rearrangement joins TRBV3-1 to TRBJ2-5; D is possibly TRBD1 or TRBD2 (5 bases each). The CDR3 loop spans 12 amino acids. V lost 0 bases, J lost 7 bases, and 6 bases lay in between. Germline V gene lookup returns CDR1 LGHDT and CDR2 YNNKEL (reference sequence). The CDR3 region has the DNA TGTGCCAGCAGCCAAGAGAGGGGGACCCAGTACTTC. It specifies CASSQERGTQYF.

This clonotype has ten or more counts. The V call is TRBV18, the J call TRBJ1-5; 7 bases match TRBD1. With V trimmed by 4 bases and J by 1 base, 7 bases remained unmatched. The length of the CDR3 is 16 residues. Per germline, CDR1 KGHSH and CDR2 LQKENI. The CDR3 reads CASSHSDRASNQPQHF. In DNA, the CDR3 is TGTGCCAGCTCACACAGTGACAGGGCGAGCAATCAGCCCCAGCATTTT. The entire variable domain, with the rest obtained from reference TRBV18 and TRBJ1-5, is as follows: NAGVMQNPRHLVRRRGQEARLRCSPMKGHSHVYWYRQLPEEGLKFMVYLQKENIIDESGMPKERFSAEFPKEGPSILRIQQVVRGDSAAYFCASSHSDRASNQPQHFGDGTRLSIL.

Ten or more counts support this clonotype. The chain links TRBV29-1 to TRBJ2-7; 11 bases are shared with TRBD1. Looked up from germline, CDR1 is SQVTM and CDR2 is ANQGSEA. The CDR3 is made up of 11 amino acids. J gave up 13 bases and V 3 bases, and 5 bases lay outside the gene matches. The CDR3 spells CSVDGDRGEYF. As DNA, the CDR3 is TGCAGCGTTGACGGGGACAGGGGGGAATACTTC.